This paragraph reports one T cell receptor beta chain. Antigen unknown. This sample was taken from a study of T-cell reconstitution after alpha-beta-depleted transplantation in children. Construction of the TCRbeta library involved unique molecular identifiers. One entry per CDR3 protein, called by TCRdb with MiXCR from the PCR reads. This table has about 440,000 distinct CDR3 sequences, roughly 44% appearing once. Study-level points and caveats: Expanded clones from the graft, numbering several hundred, reportedly supplied alpha-beta T cells about two months after transplant. Newly generated T cells supplied most T-cell counts and diversity one year post-transplant. In some patients, recipient T cells and intrathymic progenitors surviving conditioning explained high day-60 diversity.

V lost 4 bases and J lost 4, with 9 bases in between. The CDR3 extends over 13 amino acids. The germline V gene encodes CDR1 SGHRS and CDR2 YFSETQ. This TCR was sampled from a girl aged 2 to 9 with aplastic anemia, due to receive a stem cell transplant. Sequenced here: PBMCs, sampled before TCRalphabeta/CD19-depleted stem cell transplant. The V gene is TRBV5-1, the J gene TRBJ2-1, with a weak D call TRBD1 (5 bases). The CDR3 spells CASSATGYNEQFF. The CDR3 coding sequence is TGCGCCAGCAGCGCCACAGGTTACAATGAGCAGTTCTTC.